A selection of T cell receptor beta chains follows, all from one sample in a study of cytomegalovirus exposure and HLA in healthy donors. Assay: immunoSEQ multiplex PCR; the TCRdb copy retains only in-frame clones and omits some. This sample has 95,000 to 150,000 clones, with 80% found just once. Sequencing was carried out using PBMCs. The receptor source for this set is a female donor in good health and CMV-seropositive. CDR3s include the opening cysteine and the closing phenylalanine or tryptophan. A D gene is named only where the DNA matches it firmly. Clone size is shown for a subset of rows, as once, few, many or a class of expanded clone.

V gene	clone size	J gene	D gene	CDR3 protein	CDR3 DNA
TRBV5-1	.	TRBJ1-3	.	CASSSDGSGGNTIYF	TGCGCCAGCAGCTCGGATGGGTCAGGTGGAAACACCATATATTTT
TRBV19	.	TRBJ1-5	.	CASRWADPSNQPQHF	TGTGCCAGTAGATGGGCAGATCCTAGCAATCAGCCCCAGCATTTT
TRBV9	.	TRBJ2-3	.	CASSVRLTGTDTQYF	TGTGCCAGCAGCGTCAGACTAACCGGCACAGATACGCAGTATTTT
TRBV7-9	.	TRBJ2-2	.	CASTFAGSTGELFF	TGTGCCAGCACCTTCGCAGGCTCGACCGGGGAGCTGTTTTTT
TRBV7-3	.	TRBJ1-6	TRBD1	CASSLMGQGSNSPLHF	TGTGCCAGCAGCTTAATGGGACAGGGATCTAATTCACCCCTCCACTTT
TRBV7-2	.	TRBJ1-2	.	CASSLGGGPSYGYTF	TGTGCCAGCAGCTTAGGGGGGGGGCCTTCCTATGGCTACACCTTC
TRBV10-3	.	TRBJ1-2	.	CAIPDSGYGYTF	TGTGCCATACCGGACAGTGGCTATGGCTACACCTTC
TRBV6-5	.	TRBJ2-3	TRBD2	CASSTRRGGSDTQYF	TGTGCCAGCAGCACACGCCGGGGAGGGTCAGATACGCAGTATTTT
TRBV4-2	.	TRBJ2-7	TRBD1	CASSQGQGGSYEQYF	TGTGCCAGCAGCCAAGGACAGGGGGGGTCCTACGAGCAGTACTTC
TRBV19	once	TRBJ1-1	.	CASINRFGTPGVNTEAFF	TGTGCCAGTATTAATCGATTCGGGACCCCGGGGGTTAACACTGAAGCTTTCTTT
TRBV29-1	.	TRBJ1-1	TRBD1	CSADRGGTEAFF	TGCAGCGCCGACAGGGGAGGCACTGAAGCTTTCTTT
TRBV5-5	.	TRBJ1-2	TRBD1	CASSRDRATNYGYTF	TGTGCCAGCAGTCGGGACAGGGCCACTAACTATGGCTACACCTTC
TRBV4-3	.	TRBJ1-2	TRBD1	CASSPRTGDGYTF	TGCGCCAGCAGCCCCCGGACAGGGGATGGCTACACCTTC
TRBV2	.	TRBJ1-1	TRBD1	CASRQTGLTEAFF	TGTGCCAGCAGGCAGACAGGGCTTACTGAAGCTTTCTTT
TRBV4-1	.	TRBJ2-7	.	CASSKTGFEQYF	TGCGCCAGCAGCAAAACAGGGTTCGAGCAGTACTTC
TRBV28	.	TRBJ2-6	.	CASSAQTGANVLTF	TGTGCCAGCAGTGCCCAGACTGGGGCCAACGTCCTGACTTTC
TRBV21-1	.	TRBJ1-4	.	CASSRDRGCLPEKLFF	TGTGCCAGCAGCAGGGACAGGGGGTGTCTTCCAGAAAAACTGTTTTTT
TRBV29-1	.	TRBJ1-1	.	CSVTGQSLNTEAFF	TGCAGCGTTACAGGACAGAGCTTGAACACTGAAGCTTTCTTT
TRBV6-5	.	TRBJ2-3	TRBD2	CASRGAGGPDTQYF	TGTGCCAGCCGGGGGGCGGGGGGTCCCGATACGCAGTATTTT
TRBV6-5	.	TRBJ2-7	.	CASSYSQGGYEQYF	TGTGCCAGCAGTTACTCTCAGGGGGGCTACGAGCAGTACTTC
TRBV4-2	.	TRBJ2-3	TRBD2	CASSHSVGTSGGPTDTQYF	TGTGCCAGCAGCCATTCGGTGGGGACTAGCGGGGGACCAACAGATACGCAGTATTTT
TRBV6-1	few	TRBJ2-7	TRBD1	CASISGTGSYEQYF	TGTGCCAGCATTTCCGGGACAGGGTCCTACGAGCAGTACTTC
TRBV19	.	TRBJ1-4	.	CASKTVEVTNEKLFF	TGTGCCAGTAAGACGGTCGAGGTAACTAATGAAAAACTGTTTTTT
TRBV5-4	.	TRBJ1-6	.	CASSLGVSGNSPLHF	TGTGCCAGCAGCTTGGGGGTCTCGGGGAATTCACCCCTCCACTTT
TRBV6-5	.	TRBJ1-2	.	CASSLEDGYGYTF	TGTGCCAGCAGTTTGGAGGACGGCTATGGCTACACCTTC
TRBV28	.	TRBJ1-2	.	CAYMTPIYGYTF	TGTGCCTACATGACACCCATCTATGGCTACACCTTC
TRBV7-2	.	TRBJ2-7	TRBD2	CASSPQRGVYEQYF	TGTGCCAGCAGCCCACAGCGGGGCGTTTACGAGCAGTACTTC
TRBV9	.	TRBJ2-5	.	CASSRYSGQETQYF	TGTGCCAGCAGCAGATATAGCGGACAAGAGACCCAGTACTTC
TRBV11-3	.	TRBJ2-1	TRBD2	CASSSGTSGIQGQFF	TGTGCCAGCAGCTCCGGGACTAGCGGCATCCAGGGGCAGTTCTTC
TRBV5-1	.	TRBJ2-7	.	CASSWEKGEQYF	TGCGCCAGCAGCTGGGAGAAGGGCGAGCAGTACTTC
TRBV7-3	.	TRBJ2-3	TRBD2	CASSPGTRRGDTQYF	TGTGCCAGCAGCCCAGGGACTAGGAGGGGAGATACGCAGTATTTT
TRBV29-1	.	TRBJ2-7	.	CSVASSYEQYF	TGCAGCGTTGCCAGCTCCTACGAGCAGTACTTC
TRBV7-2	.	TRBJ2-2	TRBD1	CASSLNRGRSTGELFF	TGTGCCAGCAGCTTGAACAGGGGGCGCTCCACCGGGGAGCTGTTTTTT
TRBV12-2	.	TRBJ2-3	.	CASRRLLTLAGGPDTQYF	TGTGCAAGTCGCCGTCTTTTGACCCTAGCGGGGGGGCCGGATACGCAGTATTTT
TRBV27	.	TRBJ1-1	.	CASKPGDSFEAFF	TGTGCCAGCAAACCGGGTGATTCTTTTGAAGCTTTCTTT
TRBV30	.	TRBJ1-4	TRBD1	CAWSAVGQGSEKLFF	TGTGCCTGGAGTGCGGTTGGACAGGGTAGCGAAAAACTGTTTTTT
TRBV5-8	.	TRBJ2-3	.	CASRPPGAIGDTQYF	TGTGCCAGCCGACCCCCTGGGGCAATTGGGGATACGCAGTATTTT
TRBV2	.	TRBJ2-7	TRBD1	CASEKTGTGYEQYF	TGTGCCAGCGAAAAGACAGGGACCGGGTACGAGCAGTACTTC
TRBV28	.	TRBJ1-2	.	CASSFDGLEGYTF	TGTGCCAGCAGTTTTGACGGGTTGGAAGGCTACACCTTC
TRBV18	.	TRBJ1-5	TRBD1	CASSLQGNQPQHF	TGTGCCAGCTCACTACAGGGGAATCAGCCCCAGCATTTT
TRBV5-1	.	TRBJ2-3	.	CASSLMGGAVTDTQYF	TGCGCCAGCAGCCTCATGGGGGGGGCAGTCACAGATACGCAGTATTTT
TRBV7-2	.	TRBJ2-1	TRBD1	CASTLLPPGTGDEQFF	TGTGCCAGCACCTTACTCCCCCCAGGAACAGGGGATGAGCAGTTCTTC
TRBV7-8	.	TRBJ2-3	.	CASSPRRGEATDTQYF	TGTGCCAGCAGCCCGAGGAGGGGCGAGGCCACAGATACGCAGTATTTT
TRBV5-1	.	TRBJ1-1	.	CASSRYETSGEAFF	TGCGCCAGCAGCCGGTATGAGACCAGCGGTGAAGCTTTCTTT
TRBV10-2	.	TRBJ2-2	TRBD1	CASTGTGEAGELFF	TGCGCCTCAACCGGGACAGGGGAGGCCGGGGAGCTGTTTTTT
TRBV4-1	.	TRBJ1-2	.	CASSHARRGSPNYGYTF	TGCGCCAGCAGCCACGCTCGACGAGGGAGTCCTAACTATGGCTACACCTTC
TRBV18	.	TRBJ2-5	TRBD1	CASSLRTGGVETQYF	TGTGCCAGCTCACTCCGGACAGGGGGGGTAGAGACCCAGTACTTC
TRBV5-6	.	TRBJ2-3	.	CASSPGTDTQYF	TGTGCCAGCAGCCCAGGTACAGATACGCAGTATTTT
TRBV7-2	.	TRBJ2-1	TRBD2	CASSSGLAGVYNEQFF	TGTGCCAGCAGCTCCGGACTAGCGGGGGTCTACAATGAGCAGTTCTTC
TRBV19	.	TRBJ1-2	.	CASLDPFREADGYTF	TGTGCCAGCTTAGACCCATTCAGGGAGGCCGATGGCTACACCTTC
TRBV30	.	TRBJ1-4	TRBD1	CAWTGGEKLFF	TGTGCCTGGACAGGGGGCGAAAAACTGTTTTTT
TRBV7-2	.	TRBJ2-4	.	CASSFSGENIQYF	TGTGCCAGCAGCTTCTCCGGGGAGAACATTCAGTACTTC
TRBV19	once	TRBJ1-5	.	CASSSKRTPRYQPQHF	TGTGCCAGTAGTTCAAAGCGGACGCCTCGATATCAGCCCCAGCATTTT